The clone carrying this TCR beta chain appeared a single time. Method: immunoSEQ multiplex PCR; TCRdb's copy keeps in-frame clones and lacks some. The table has about 56,000 clones, 92% seen once. The record originates from a study of CD4 T cells in relation to SARS-CoV-2 and coronaviruses. The CDR3 length is 19 residues. The V and J ends lost 4 bases and 2 bases, in that order; junction bases with no gene match: 14. The germline gives CDR1 SGHVS, CDR2 FNYEAQ. This chain joins TRBV7-6 and TRBJ2-6; 7 bases are shared with TRBD1. The sequencing sample was made of naive CD4+ T cells from PBMCs. As to subset: naive CD4+ T cells isolated by negative enrichment. This clonotype originated in an adult with COVID-19. In nucleotides, the CDR3 is TGTGCCAGCAGCTCCCGGTGGACAGGTTTCGGCGCTGGGGCCAACGTCCTGACTTTC. It translates to CASSSRWTGFGAGANVLTF.